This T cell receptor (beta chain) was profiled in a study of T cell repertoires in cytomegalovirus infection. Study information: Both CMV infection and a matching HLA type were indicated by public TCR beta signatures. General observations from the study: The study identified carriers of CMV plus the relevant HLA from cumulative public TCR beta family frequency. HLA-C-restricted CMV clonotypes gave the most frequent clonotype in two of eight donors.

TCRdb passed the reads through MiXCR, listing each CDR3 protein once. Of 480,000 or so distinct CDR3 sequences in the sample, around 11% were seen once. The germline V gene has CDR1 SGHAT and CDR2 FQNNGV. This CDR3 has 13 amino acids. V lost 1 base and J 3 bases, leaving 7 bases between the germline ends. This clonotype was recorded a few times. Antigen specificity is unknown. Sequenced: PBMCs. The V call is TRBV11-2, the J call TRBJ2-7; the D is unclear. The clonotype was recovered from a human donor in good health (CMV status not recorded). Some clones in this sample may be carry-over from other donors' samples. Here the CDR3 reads CASSLGNHYEQYF. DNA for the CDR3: TGTGCCAGCAGCTTAGGGAACCACTACGAGCAGTACTTC.